The 14 T cell receptor beta chains below come from one sample, sequenced in a study of T-cell memory formation after mild COVID-19. TCRdb fed the 5' RACE reads into MiXCR, producing one record per CDR3 protein. The table shows roughly 240,000 distinct CDR3 sequences, with about 16% occurring only once. The sequenced material came from PBMCs or a T cell subset sorted from them (not recorded which). The origin of the receptors is an adult woman who had mild COVID-19 (a few samples of this study predate the infection). Cell type and time point are not known.

This clonotype has just a few counts. This chain links TRBV27 with TRBJ2-7; D perhaps matches TRBD2 (5 bases). V lost 2 bases to trimming and J lost 3 bases, with 11 bases between them. This CDR3 is 14 amino acids long. In germline, CDR1 is MNHEY, CDR2 SMNVEV (reference sequence). The CDR3 spells CASSLRIEGYEQYF. CDR3 DNA: TGTGCCAGCAGTTTACGGATTGAGGGCTACGAGCAGTACTTC.

In its sample, this clonotype was seen a few times. The chain employs TRBV9 and TRBJ1-6; tentative D call: TRBD1 (6 bases). This CDR3 region has 15 residues. Germline values: CDR1 SGDLS, CDR2 YYNGEE. Trimming removed 0 bases at V and 9 bases at J, with 13 bases between. For the CDR3, the DNA is TGTGCCAGCAGCGTAGAATGGGACACCCCTTCACCCCTCCACTTT. Translated: CASSVEWDTPSPLHF.

This clonotype was recorded many times. The chain is built from TRBV7-9 and TRBJ2-7, with D perhaps matching TRBD2 (6 bases). Trimming left V 4 bases short and J 7 bases short, with 17 bases between. Germline V gene lookup returns CDR1 SEHNR and CDR2 FQNEAQ (reference sequence). This CDR3 has 14 residues. CDR3 loop: CASSSPGQGGEQYF. In DNA form, the CDR3 reads TGTGCCAGCAGCTCCCCGGGGCAGGGAGGAGAGCAGTACTTC.

This clonotype was seen a handful of times. V is TRBV5-6 and J is TRBJ1-3, with unresolved D. The CDR3 runs 11 residues. Looked up from germline, CDR1 is SGHDT and CDR2 is YYEEEE. The V end lost 3 bases, the J end lost 9 bases, and 7 bases lay between the germline ends. Here the CDR3 DNA reads TGTGCCAGCAGCTCCTGGGGCACCATATATTTT. Translating gives CASSSWGTIYF.

This clonotype was counted between two and nine times. The rearrangement links TRBV5-8 to TRBJ2-2; the D gene is possibly TRBD1 (5 bases). This CDR3 has 15 amino acids. Germline V gene data show CDR1 as SGHTS and CDR2 as YDEGEE. V was clipped by 0 bases and J by 1 base, with 7 bases between them. The CDR3 DNA follows: TGTGCCAGCAGCTTGGCAGGGCTGAACACCGGGGAGCTGTTTTTT. This sequence encodes CASSLAGLNTGELFF.

The DNA of the CDR3 is TGTGCCAGCAGTGAAGAGTTTGGCGGCTACACCTTC. This codes for CASSEEFGGYTF. The genes are TRBV2 and TRBJ1-2; D remains ambiguous. Germline V gene data show CDR1 as SNHLY and CDR2 as FYNNEI. The ends were cut back, 1 base at V and 8 bases at J, with 8 bases in the middle. The length of the CDR3 is 12 residues.

V is TRBV5-1 and J is TRBJ1-5, with D maybe TRBD1 (6 bases). Germline lookup yields CDR1 SGHRS and CDR2 YFSETQ. Between the trimmed V and J ends, which lost 0 bases and 3 bases, there was a span of 10 bases. The CDR3 contains 15 residues. The CDR3 region is CASSLGQGPNQPQHF. The CDR3 coding sequence is TGCGCCAGCAGCTTGGGGCAGGGGCCCAATCAGCCCCAGCATTTT.

This clonotype has ten or more counts. The rearrangement links TRBV12-3 or TRBV12-4 to TRBJ1-2, with TRBD1 matching over 7 bases. After removal of 6 bases from V and 1 base from J, the junction contained 11 bases not matched to a gene. The CDR3 consists of 16 residues. The CDR3 reads CASRPTGTGFNYGYTF. The CDR3, as DNA: TGTGCCAGCAGGCCGACAGGGACTGGGTTTAACTATGGCTACACCTTC.

The chain uses TRBV6-1 and TRBJ2-7; 7 nucleotides agree with TRBD1. The CDR3 contains 14 residues. The V and J ends lost 5 bases and 2 bases, in that order; junction bases with no gene match: 6. Germline V gene sequence: CDR1 MNHNS, CDR2 SASEGT. CDR3 bases: TGTGCCAGCAGTAATCCGGGACAGACCTACGAGCAGTACTTC. Translation gives CASSNPGQTYEQYF.

This clonotype has only a few counts. J is TRBJ2-7 and V is TRBV14, with D hard to call. This CDR3 has 13 residues. Trimming removed 4 bases from V and 1 base from J, with 8 bases in between. Germline values: CDR1 SGHDN, CDR2 FVKESK. CDR3 nucleotide sequence: TGTGCCAGCAGCCTCAGGTTTTCCTACGAGCAGTACTTC. Its translation is CASSLRFSYEQYF.

This clonotype was counted many times. The chain has TRBV20-1 and TRBJ1-6; 7 positions agree with TRBD1. The CDR3 covers 14 residues. The trim removed 1 base at V and 6 bases at J, leaving 3 bases unmatched. CDR1 and CDR2 (germline): DFQATT, SNEGSKA (reference sequence). The CDR3 DNA follows: TGCAGTGCTAGAGGCTCAGGGGGTAATTCACCCCTCCACTTT. Its translation is CSARGSGGNSPLHF.

This chain joins TRBV29-1 and TRBJ2-5, with TRBD1 matching over 8 bases. CDR1 SQVTM and CDR2 ANQGSEA come from the germline V gene. V gave up 4 bases and J gave up 3 bases; unmatched junction bases: 4. The CDR3 is made up of 13 amino acids. Written as DNA, the CDR3 is TGCAGCGTTGTCAGGACAGGGAAAGAGACCCAGTACTTC. Translation gives CSVVRTGKETQYF.

The gene calls are TRBV5-1 and TRBJ2-2; 9 bases are a match to TRBD1. V trimming: 1 base; J trimming: 6 bases; junction bases outside the gene matches: 4. Germline lookup yields CDR1 SGHRS and CDR2 YFSETQ. CDR3 length: 15 residues. The CDR3 region is CASSLNRGLSGELFF. CDR3 coding DNA: TGCGCCAGCAGCTTGAACAGGGGGCTTTCCGGGGAGCTGTTTTTT.

Only a few counts were recorded for this clonotype. The chain combines TRBV24-1 with TRBJ2-5; a weak D match, TRBD1 (6 bases). This CDR3 spans 12 amino acids. CDR1 is KGHDR and CDR2 is SFDVKD in the germline V gene. V lost 6 bases, J lost 4 bases, and 8 bases lay in between. The DNA of the CDR3 is TGTGCCACCAGTACAGGGCGAGAGACCCAGTACTTC. Translation: CATSTGRETQYF.